This TCR beta chain was sequenced during a study of T-cell reconstitution after alpha-beta-depleted transplantation in children. This clonotype was picked up many times. What it binds is not known. Using unique molecular identifiers, the investigators prepared the TCRbeta library. TCRdb re-derived calls from the PCR reads in MiXCR, one entry per CDR3 protein. The table lists hundreds of thousands of distinct CDR3 sequences, about 8.4% of them singletons. General study findings and limits: The study reportedly traced alpha-beta T cells about two months after transplant to several hundred expanded graft clones. In some patients, recipient T cells and intrathymic progenitors surviving conditioning explained high day-60 diversity. A year post-transplant, T-cell counts and diversity derived mostly from newly produced T cells.

The source is a male patient between 2 and 10 years old who had a stem cell transplant for acute myeloid leukemia, so the T cells may come from the graft donor. The input for sequencing was PBMCs, mostly from graft donor cells, taken 360 days after TCRalphabeta/CD19-depleted stem cell transplant.

The CDR3 loop reads CAISEPGTGNSGYTF. CDR3 DNA: TGTGCCATCAGTGAGCCTGGGACAGGGAATAGCGGCTACACCTTC. The chain has TRBV10-3 and TRBJ1-2, with 9 nucleotides matching TRBD1. This CDR3 is built from 15 residues. In germline, CDR1 is ENHRY, CDR2 SYGVKD. V was clipped by 2 bases and J by 8 bases; unmatched bases: 9.